This T cell receptor beta chain was sequenced during a study of siplizumab effects on memory and regulatory T cells. In the case of this clone: Its cognate antigen is unknown.

This CDR3 has 13 residues. The germline gives CDR1 SQVTM, CDR2 ANQGSEA. V was cut by 7 bases and J by 2 bases, with 13 bases left in between. Generated by immunoSEQ multiplex PCR, the TCRdb table keeps only in-frame clones and is missing some. This table holds about 100,000 clones, more than 90% found once. Study results and caveats: The Treg-derived share of mappable alloreactive CD4+ clones averaged 68.8% with siplizumab and approximately 30% in controls. Naive T cells looked more diverse than memory cells, and they looked like major contributors to the alloresponse. Proliferating Tregs in siplizumab cultures were never verified as suppressive. Researchers could not give a naive or memory phenotype to roughly 75-96% of proliferating CD4+ or CD8+ clones.

What was sequenced was CD4+ T cells sorted from blood. This chain uses TRBV29-1 with TRBJ2-3; no clear D gene. The origin of this receptor is a human donor in good health. DNA for the CDR3: TGCAGCGGGAATCAGCGTTCCACAGATACGCAGTATTTT. It translates to CSGNQRSTDTQYF.